This T cell receptor beta chain was sequenced in a study of blood T cell repertoires in COVID-19. Study at large: The samples span acute and convalescent COVID-19 from the United States, Italy and Spain. The analysed material was cDNA or gDNA that came from T cells, B-cell-depleted T cells, or PBMCs.

V was clipped by 0 bases and J by 4 bases; unmatched bases: 4. This CDR3 is 16 amino acids long. From germline, CDR1 is MGHRA and CDR2 YSYEKL. Generated by immunoSEQ multiplex PCR, the TCRdb table keeps only in-frame clones and is missing some. The sample shows around 400,000 clones, around 87% of them seen only once. Specimen: peripheral blood. This chain joins TRBV4-1 and TRBJ2-1; 9 bases agree with TRBD2. The TCR was taken from a woman aged 55-70 years with COVID-19, enrolled during active disease. The CDR3 DNA sequence: TGCGCCAGCAGCCAAGATCCCACTAGCGGGTACAATGAGCAGTTCTTC. Its translation: CASSQDPTSGYNEQFF.